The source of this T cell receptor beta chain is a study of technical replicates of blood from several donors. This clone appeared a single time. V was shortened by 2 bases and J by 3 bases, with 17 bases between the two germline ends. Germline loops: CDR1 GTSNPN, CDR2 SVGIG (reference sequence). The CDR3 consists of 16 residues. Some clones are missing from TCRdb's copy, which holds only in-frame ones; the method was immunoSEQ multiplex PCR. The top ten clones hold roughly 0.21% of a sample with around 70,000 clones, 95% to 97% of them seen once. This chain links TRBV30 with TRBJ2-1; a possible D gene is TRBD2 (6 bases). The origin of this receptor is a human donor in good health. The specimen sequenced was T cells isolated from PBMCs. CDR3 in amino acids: CAWSRNRGGNYNEQFF. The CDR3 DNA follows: TGTGCCTGGAGTCGAAATAGGGGAGGTAACTACAATGAGCAGTTCTTC.